This is a list of T cell receptor beta chains from one sample in a study of shared clonotypes between healthy human individuals. Here immunoSEQ multiplex PCR was the method, and the copy in TCRdb shows in-frame clones only, minus some. The table lists about 490,000 clones, roughly 80% of them singletons. Sequenced: PBMCs. The receptors stem from a woman between 40 and 55 years old in good health. Some clones in this sample may be carry-over from other donors' samples. Each CDR3 is given with its conserved first and last residue. A D gene is named only where the DNA matches it firmly. Clone size appears in some rows only: once, few, many, or a class for an expanded clone.

j_call: TRBJ2-1; v_call: TRBV7-9; cdr3_length: 12; clone_size: NA; d_call: NA; cdr3_aa: CASSRTVNEQFF; cdr3_nt: TGTGCCAGCAGCAGGACAGTCAATGAGCAGTTCTTC
j_call: TRBJ2-6; v_call: TRBV6-1; cdr3_length: 15; clone_size: few; d_call: NA; cdr3_aa: CASSSGVSGANVLTF; cdr3_nt: TGTGCCAGCAGCTCGGGGGTATCTGGGGCCAACGTCCTGACTTTC
j_call: TRBJ1-2; v_call: TRBV2; cdr3_length: 12; clone_size: many; d_call: NA; cdr3_aa: CASSAGNYGYTF; cdr3_nt: TGTGCCAGCAGTGCAGGAAACTATGGCTACACCTTC
j_call: TRBJ2-1; v_call: TRBV28; cdr3_length: 13; clone_size: NA; d_call: NA; cdr3_aa: CASSFSTRHEQFF; cdr3_nt: TGTGCCAGCAGTTTCTCTACTAGACATGAGCAGTTCTTC
j_call: TRBJ2-2; v_call: TRBV9; cdr3_length: 14; clone_size: NA; d_call: NA; cdr3_aa: CASSLLEYTGELFF; cdr3_nt: TGTGCCAGCAGTTTACTTGAGTACACCGGGGAGCTGTTTTTT
j_call: TRBJ2-7; v_call: TRBV5-4; cdr3_length: 16; clone_size: NA; d_call: TRBD2; cdr3_aa: CASSPPALAGVNEQYF; cdr3_nt: TGTGCCAGCAGCCCTCCCGCTCTAGCGGGAGTCAACGAGCAGTACTTC
j_call: TRBJ1-2; v_call: TRBV28; cdr3_length: 15; clone_size: NA; d_call: NA; cdr3_aa: CASDKPGHRTYGYTF; cdr3_nt: TGTGCCAGCGATAAGCCGGGACACCGAACCTATGGCTACACCTTC
j_call: TRBJ1-1; v_call: TRBV7-2; cdr3_length: 11; clone_size: NA; d_call: NA; cdr3_aa: CASSGGTEAFF; cdr3_nt: TGTGCCAGCAGCGGGGGCACTGAAGCTTTCTTT
j_call: TRBJ2-4; v_call: TRBV6-6; cdr3_length: 15; clone_size: NA; d_call: NA; cdr3_aa: CASSYSGAEVNIQYF; cdr3_nt: TGTGCCAGCAGTTACTCGGGGGCGGAGGTGAACATTCAGTACTTC
j_call: TRBJ2-5; v_call: TRBV6-1; cdr3_length: 14; clone_size: NA; d_call: NA; cdr3_aa: CASSEGARFETQYF; cdr3_nt: TGTGCCAGCAGTGAAGGAGCTAGGTTTGAGACCCAGTACTTC
j_call: TRBJ2-3; v_call: TRBV7-3; cdr3_length: 13; clone_size: once; d_call: TRBD2; cdr3_aa: CASSLGTKDTQYF; cdr3_nt: TGTGCCAGCAGCTTAGGGACTAAAGATACGCAGTATTTT
j_call: TRBJ2-5; v_call: TRBV5-6; cdr3_length: 14; clone_size: NA; d_call: NA; cdr3_aa: CASSFSGGVETQYF; cdr3_nt: TGTGCCAGCAGCTTTTCAGGTGGCGTCGAGACCCAGTACTTC
j_call: TRBJ1-3; v_call: TRBV7-9; cdr3_length: 15; clone_size: NA; d_call: TRBD1; cdr3_aa: CASSRPDRQGNTIYF; cdr3_nt: TGTGCCAGCAGCCGACCGGACAGGCAAGGAAACACCATATATTTT
j_call: TRBJ2-7; v_call: TRBV15; cdr3_length: 16; clone_size: many; d_call: TRBD2; cdr3_aa: CATSRDPGLAGAEQYF; cdr3_nt: TGTGCCACCAGCAGGGACCCGGGACTAGCGGGAGCCGAGCAGTACTTC
j_call: TRBJ1-4; v_call: TRBV5-1; cdr3_length: 15; clone_size: NA; d_call: TRBD1; cdr3_aa: CASSDPQGAGEKLFF; cdr3_nt: TGCGCCAGCAGCGATCCACAGGGGGCAGGTGAAAAACTGTTTTTT
j_call: TRBJ1-4; v_call: TRBV18; cdr3_length: 13; clone_size: NA; d_call: NA; cdr3_aa: CASSPNDGEKLFF; cdr3_nt: TGTGCCAGCTCACCAAATGATGGTGAAAAACTGTTTTTT
j_call: TRBJ2-7; v_call: TRBV15; cdr3_length: 14; clone_size: NA; d_call: NA; cdr3_aa: CATSAQSFGYEQYF; cdr3_nt: TGTGCCACCAGCGCCCAGTCGTTCGGCTACGAGCAGTACTTC
j_call: TRBJ2-7; v_call: TRBV11-2; cdr3_length: 15; clone_size: many; d_call: NA; cdr3_aa: CASSLSQDISYEQYF; cdr3_nt: TGTGCCAGCAGCCTCTCCCAGGACATATCCTACGAGCAGTACTTC
j_call: TRBJ1-1; v_call: TRBV29-1; cdr3_length: 12; clone_size: NA; d_call: NA; cdr3_aa: CSVVSRQTEAFF; cdr3_nt: TGCAGCGTTGTATCCCGACAGACTGAAGCTTTCTTT
j_call: TRBJ1-1; v_call: TRBV5-1; cdr3_length: 16; clone_size: NA; d_call: NA; cdr3_aa: CASSLGVRVGVTEAFF; cdr3_nt: TGCGCCAGCAGCTTGGGGGTCAGGGTGGGTGTCACTGAAGCTTTCTTT
j_call: TRBJ1-1; v_call: TRBV5-1; cdr3_length: 13; clone_size: few; d_call: NA; cdr3_aa: CASSSQGNTEAFF; cdr3_nt: TGCGCCAGCAGCTCACAGGGAAACACTGAAGCTTTCTTT
j_call: TRBJ2-1; v_call: TRBV18; cdr3_length: 16; clone_size: NA; d_call: NA; cdr3_aa: CASSPPTNVVDNEQFF; cdr3_nt: TGTGCCAGCTCACCACCAACTAACGTTGTCGACAATGAGCAGTTCTTC
j_call: TRBJ1-5; v_call: TRBV28; cdr3_length: 15; clone_size: NA; d_call: NA; cdr3_aa: CASSYLPRSNQPQHF; cdr3_nt: TGTGCCAGCAGTTATTTACCCCGAAGCAATCAGCCCCAGCATTTT
j_call: TRBJ2-1; v_call: TRBV2; cdr3_length: 16; clone_size: few; d_call: TRBD2; cdr3_aa: CAILRLAGRTYNEQFF; cdr3_nt: TGTGCCATACTAAGACTAGCGGGACGTACCTACAATGAGCAGTTCTTC
j_call: TRBJ1-3; v_call: TRBV7-9; cdr3_length: 15; clone_size: NA; d_call: TRBD1; cdr3_aa: CASVLQGIRGNTIYF; cdr3_nt: TGTGCCAGCGTACTACAGGGGATTCGAGGAAACACCATATATTTT
j_call: TRBJ2-7; v_call: TRBV7-2; cdr3_length: 15; clone_size: few; d_call: TRBD2; cdr3_aa: CASSRTSGSINEQYF; cdr3_nt: TGTGCCAGCAGCCGGACTAGCGGGAGCATAAACGAGCAGTACTTC
j_call: TRBJ2-1; v_call: TRBV9; cdr3_length: 15; clone_size: NA; d_call: TRBD2; cdr3_aa: CASSRGVVFRDEQFF; cdr3_nt: TGTGCCAGCAGCCGGGGGGTGGTCTTTCGGGATGAGCAGTTCTTC
j_call: TRBJ1-1; v_call: TRBV5-1; cdr3_length: 15; clone_size: NA; d_call: NA; cdr3_aa: CASSLRFHENTEAFF; cdr3_nt: TGCGCCAGCAGCTTGCGATTCCATGAGAACACTGAAGCTTTCTTT
j_call: TRBJ2-7; v_call: TRBV11-2; cdr3_length: 13; clone_size: NA; d_call: NA; cdr3_aa: CASSLERGSEQYF; cdr3_nt: TGTGCCAGCAGCTTAGAACGGGGTAGTGAGCAGTACTTC
j_call: TRBJ2-7; v_call: TRBV9; cdr3_length: 15; clone_size: NA; d_call: NA; cdr3_aa: CASSVGIGRDYEQYF; cdr3_nt: TGTGCCAGCAGCGTAGGGATAGGCAGGGACTACGAGCAGTACTTC
j_call: TRBJ2-5; v_call: TRBV19; cdr3_length: 13; clone_size: NA; d_call: NA; cdr3_aa: CASSMSRLETQYF; cdr3_nt: TGTGCCAGTAGTATGTCACGGTTGGAGACCCAGTACTTC
j_call: TRBJ2-7; v_call: TRBV10-3; cdr3_length: 15; clone_size: NA; d_call: TRBD1; cdr3_aa: CAIRVRGQGPYEQYF; cdr3_nt: TGTGCCATCAGAGTCCGAGGACAGGGACCCTACGAGCAGTACTTC
j_call: TRBJ2-7; v_call: TRBV28; cdr3_length: 14; clone_size: NA; d_call: NA; cdr3_aa: CASSLRVPGLAGYF; cdr3_nt: TGTGCCAGCAGTTTACGGGTGCCAGGGCTAGCTGGGTACTTC
j_call: TRBJ1-1; v_call: TRBV6-1; cdr3_length: 13; clone_size: NA; d_call: NA; cdr3_aa: CASKGQTNTEAFF; cdr3_nt: TGTGCCAGCAAAGGGCAGACGAACACTGAAGCTTTCTTT
j_call: TRBJ1-3; v_call: TRBV19; cdr3_length: 15; clone_size: NA; d_call: NA; cdr3_aa: CASSPDRNSGNTIYF; cdr3_nt: TGTGCCAGTAGCCCCGACCGAAACTCTGGAAACACCATATATTTT
j_call: TRBJ1-1; v_call: TRBV20-1; cdr3_length: 11; clone_size: NA; d_call: NA; cdr3_aa: CSAGKNTEAFF; cdr3_nt: TGCAGTGCTGGAAAGAACACTGAAGCTTTCTTT
j_call: TRBJ1-5; v_call: TRBV10-3; cdr3_length: 16; clone_size: many; d_call: NA; cdr3_aa: CAISESPGRSNQPQHF; cdr3_nt: TGTGCCATCAGTGAGTCCCCGGGACGGAGCAATCAGCCCCAGCATTTT
j_call: TRBJ2-3; v_call: TRBV29-1; cdr3_length: 12; clone_size: NA; d_call: NA; cdr3_aa: CSVGETTDTQYF; cdr3_nt: TGCAGCGTTGGGGAGACCACAGATACGCAGTATTTT